Below, 16 T cell receptor beta chains from the same sample are listed, as sequenced in a study of Tregs in tolerant kidney transplant recipients. The table came from immunoSEQ multiplex PCR; TCRdb's copy has only in-frame clones and leaves some out. The sample includes about 23,000 clones. The nonmyeloablative bone marrow transplants came from related graft donors, with transient mixed chimerism. Source: CD4+ T cells from blood (PBMCs), taken 6 months after the transplant. These receptor sequences come from a human patient who received a combined kidney and bone marrow transplant. Certain T cells may be donor cells from the graft.

Concerning this clone itself: Coverage ceases 3 residues before the CDR3 finishes, and the germline J gene fills in the end. The chain has TRBV20-1 and TRBJ2-3; D is perhaps TRBD2 (7 bases). This CDR3 contains 15 residues. The V gene lost 1 base and the J gene lost 0 bases, with 11 bases spanning the gap. Germline CDR1 reads DFQATT; CDR2 reads SNEGSKA (reference sequence). The CDR3 loop reads CSARGGGRSTDTQYF. Incomplete CDR3 DNA: TGCAGTGCTAGAGGGGGGGGCAGGAGCACAGATACG.

As for this clone: The CDR3 end falls 3 residues outside the read, so it is completed with the germline J gene. The V and J genes are TRBV2 and TRBJ1-2; D is uncertain. The CDR3 covers 16 residues. Germline CDR1 is SNHLY and CDR2 is FYNNEI. The CDR3 spells CAGILTLALTYNEYTF. The CDR3 DNA, read in part, is TGTGCCGGCATCCTAACCCTAGCGTTAACCTACAATGAG.

On this clone: The CDR3 end falls 3 residues outside the read, so it is completed with the germline J gene. This chain connects TRBV20-1 to TRBJ2-4, with D perhaps TRBD1 (6 bases). The V end was cut by 6 bases, the J end by 6 bases, with 24 bases between. The CDR3 has 16 residues. Germline V gives CDR1 DFQATT, CDR2 SNEGSKA (reference sequence). The CDR3 reads CSADPYREIGLNIQYF. CDR3 DNA (partial): TGCAGTGCAGACCCGTACAGGGAAATCGGCCTAAACATT.

Comment on this clone: The CDR3 end lies 3 residues beyond the end of the read and is filled in from the germline J gene. The chain links TRBV5-1 to TRBJ2-7; 7 bases are a match to TRBD2. The CDR3 extends over 15 amino acids. Germline values: CDR1 SGHRS, CDR2 YFSETQ. J lost 1 base, V lost 0 bases, and 4 bases had no gene match. The part of the CDR3 DNA that was read is TGCGCCAGCAGCTTGGTGGGCGGGGGTTCCTACGAG. It codes for CASSLVGGGSYE. The whole CDR3 protein is CASSLVGGGSYEQYF.

For this clone: Read data end 3 residues before the CDR3 end; the end is taken from the germline J gene. This sequence joins TRBV10-3 and TRBJ1-4, with a tentative D call TRBD1 (5 bases). The CDR3 is made up of 13 amino acids. Per germline, CDR1 ENHRY and CDR2 SYGVKD. The V end was cut by 3 bases, the J end by 8 bases, with 10 bases between. CDR3 DNA (partial): TGTGCCATCAGTGAAGGGGATCGGGAAAAA. Encoded protein: CAISEGDREK. In full, the CDR3 reads CAISEGDREKLFF.

Regarding this clone: The CDR3 end is not reached by the read, which stops 3 residues before it; the germline J gene fills it in. This chain joins TRBV19 and TRBJ2-4, with TRBD2 as a possible D gene (6 bases). Germline CDR1 reads LNHDA; CDR2 reads SQIVND (reference sequence). V lost 6 bases, J lost 4 bases, and 19 bases lay in between. The CDR3 is 16 amino acids. The CDR3 loop is CASSILGGGTKNIQYF. The DNA read from the CDR3 is TGTGCCAGTAGCATACTCGGTGGGGGGACTAAAAACATT.

A word on this clone: The CDR3 is cut off 3 residues early in the read; its end comes from the germline J gene. The rearrangement joins TRBV20-1 to TRBJ2-5; 7 bases map to TRBD1. The CDR3 length is 13 residues. The V gene end was trimmed by 3 bases and the J gene end by 4 bases; junction bases not matched to a gene: 5. CDR1 and CDR2 (germline): DFQATT, SNEGSKA (reference sequence). The part of the CDR3 DNA that was read is TGCAGTGCTAGCAGGACAGGCGGAGAGACC. Amino acid sequence: CSASRTGGET. The entire CDR3 protein reads CSASRTGGETQYF.

A word on this clone: The read terminates 3 residues ahead of where the CDR3 ends, so the germline J gene completes it. The chain is built from TRBV5-4 and TRBJ2-1, with D tentatively TRBD2 (5 bases). Germline V gives CDR1 SGHNT, CDR2 YYREEE (reference sequence). Between the trimmed V and J ends, which lost 1 base and 0 bases, there was a span of 8 bases. The length of the CDR3 is 15 residues. The part of the CDR3 DNA that was read is TGTGCCAGCAGCTTGACGGGGAGCTCCTACAATGAG. Translation gives CASSLTGSSYNE. The full CDR3 reads CASSLTGSSYNEQFF.

Notes on this clone: The read halts 3 residues ahead of the CDR3 end, with the missing end drawn from the germline J gene. This chain connects TRBV18 to TRBJ1-4; D uncertain. The V gene's germline CDR1 is KGHSH and CDR2 LQKENI. Trimming took off 2 bases at V and 6 bases at J, with 10 bases between the two ends. The CDR3 runs 14 residues. Partial CDR3 DNA: TGTGCCAGCTCACCAAGTCACAATTATGAAAAA. This sequence encodes CASSPSHNYEK. The entire CDR3 is CASSPSHNYEKLFF.

Comment on this clone: The CDR3 is cut off 3 residues early in the read; its end comes from the germline J gene. V and J are TRBV4-1 and TRBJ2-5; 16 nucleotides align to TRBD2. Germline CDR1 and CDR2: MGHRA and YSYEKL. There are 17 residues in the CDR3. V was pared by 3 bases and J by 4 bases, with 5 bases of the junction left unmatched. CDR3 loop: CASSQGTSGGAVETQYF. The sequenced CDR3 bases are TGCGCCAGCAGCCAGGGGACTAGCGGGGGGGCCGTAGAGACC.

In regard to this clone: The read ends 3 residues early relative to the CDR3; the germline J gene fills the gap. The genes are TRBV14 and TRBJ2-5, with D hard to call. Trimming left V 8 bases short and J 3 bases short, with 13 bases between. The germline V gene encodes CDR1 SGHDN and CDR2 FVKESK. The CDR3 sequence is 13 residues long. The part of the CDR3 DNA that was read is TGTGCCAGCGCCAGAGTTAAAAAAGAGACC. Its translation is CASARVKKET. The entire CDR3 protein is CASARVKKETQYF.

On this clone: The CDR3 goes on 3 residues after the read ends, and that part is filled in from the germline J gene. The rearrangement joins TRBV19 to TRBJ1-2, with 7 positions matching TRBD1. The CDR3 contains 15 residues. The germline V gene has CDR1 LNHDA and CDR2 SQIVND (reference sequence). The CDR3 region is CASSITRQGGNGYTF. Incomplete CDR3 DNA: TGTGCCAGTAGTATTACCCGACAGGGAGGAAACGGC.

On this clone itself: The read is 3 residues too short to cover the CDR3 end, so that end is filled in from the germline J gene. This rearrangement joins TRBV6-4 to TRBJ2-1; 7 positions agree with TRBD2. V lost 6 bases to trimming and J lost 8 bases; unmatched junction nucleotides: 7. Germline V gives CDR1 MRHNA, CDR2 SNTAGT. The CDR3 consists of 13 residues. The CDR3 loop reads CASRRELGHEQFF. The part of the CDR3 DNA that was read is TGTGCCAGCAGGCGGGAGCTTGGCCATGAG.

Details on this clone: The read ends 3 residues shy of where the CDR3 ends; the end is completed using the germline J gene. This chain links TRBV7-2 with TRBJ2-7; 13 bases are a match to TRBD2. Trimming at V came to 11 bases and at J to 2 bases, leaving 6 bases not matched to a gene. Germline CDR1 is SGHTA and CDR2 is FQGNSA. This CDR3 has 14 residues. The DNA read from the CDR3 is TGTGCCGCCTCCGGGACTAGCGGGGCCTACGAG. Protein product: CAASGTSGAYE. The full CDR3 protein is CAASGTSGAYEQYF.

In regard to this clone: The read stops 3 residues short of the end of the CDR3; the missing end is completed from the germline J gene. V usage is TRBV20-1 and J usage is TRBJ2-7, with TRBD2 matching 9 bases. V dropped 5 bases and J dropped 6; count of bases not matched to a gene: 11. Germline CDR1 and CDR2: DFQATT and SNEGSKA (reference sequence). The CDR3 is made up of 14 amino acids. CDR3 DNA (partial): TGCAGTGCTGGCCAATCTAGCGGGGAAGGCGAG. Protein sequence: CSAGQSSGEGE. The whole CDR3 sequence reads CSAGQSSGEGEQYF.

Note on this clone: The sequence runs out 3 residues before the end of the CDR3; the remainder is reconstructed from the germline J gene. The rearrangement joins TRBV7-9 to TRBJ1-1; D gene ambiguous. This CDR3 region has 13 residues. Trimming took off 3 bases at V and 4 bases at J, with 9 bases between the two ends. Germline V lookup: CDR1 SEHNR, CDR2 FQNEAQ (reference sequence). The CDR3 DNA, read in part, is TGTGCCAGCAGCTTCAACGGCGGCACTGAA. It encodes CASSFNGGTE. The entire CDR3 sequence reads CASSFNGGTEAFF.